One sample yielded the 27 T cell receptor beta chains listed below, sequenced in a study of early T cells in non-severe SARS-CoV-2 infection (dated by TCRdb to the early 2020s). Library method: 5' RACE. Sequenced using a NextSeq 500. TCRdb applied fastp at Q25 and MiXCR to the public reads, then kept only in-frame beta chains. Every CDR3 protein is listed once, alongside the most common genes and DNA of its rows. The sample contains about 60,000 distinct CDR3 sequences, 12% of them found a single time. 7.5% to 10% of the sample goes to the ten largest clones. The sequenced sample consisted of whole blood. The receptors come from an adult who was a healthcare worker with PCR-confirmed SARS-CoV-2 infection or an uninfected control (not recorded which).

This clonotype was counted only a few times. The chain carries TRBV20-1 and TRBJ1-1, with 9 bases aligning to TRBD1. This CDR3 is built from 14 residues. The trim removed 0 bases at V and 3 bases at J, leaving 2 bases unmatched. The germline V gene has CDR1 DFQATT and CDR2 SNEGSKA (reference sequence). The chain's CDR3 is CSARDGDRDTEAFF. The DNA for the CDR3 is TGCAGTGCTAGAGATGGGGACAGGGACACTGAAGCTTTCTTT.

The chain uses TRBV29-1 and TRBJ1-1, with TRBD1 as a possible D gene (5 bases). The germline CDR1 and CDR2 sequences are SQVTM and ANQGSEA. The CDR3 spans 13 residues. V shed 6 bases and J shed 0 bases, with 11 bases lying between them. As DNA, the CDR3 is TGCAGCGTGGGGCTCATTATGAACACTGAAGCTTTCTTT. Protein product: CSVGLIMNTEAFF.

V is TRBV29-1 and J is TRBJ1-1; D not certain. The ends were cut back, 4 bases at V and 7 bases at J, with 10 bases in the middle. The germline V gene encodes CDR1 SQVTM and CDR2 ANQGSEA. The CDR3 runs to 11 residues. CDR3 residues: CSVGFPGEAFF. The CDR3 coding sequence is TGCAGCGTTGGATTTCCGGGTGAAGCTTTCTTT. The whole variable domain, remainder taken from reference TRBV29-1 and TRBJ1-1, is SAVISQKPSRDICQRGTSLTIQCQVDSQVTMMFWYRQQPGQSLTLIATANQGSEATYESGFVIDKFPISRPNLTFSTLTVSNMSPEDSSIYLCSVGFPGEAFFGQGTRLTVV.

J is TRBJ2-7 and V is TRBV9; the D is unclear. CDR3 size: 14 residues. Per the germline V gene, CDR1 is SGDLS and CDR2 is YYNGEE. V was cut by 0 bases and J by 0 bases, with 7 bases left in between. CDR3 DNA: TGTGCCAGCAGCGTAGATCCGGGCTCCTACGAGCAGTACTTC. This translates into CASSVDPGSYEQYF.

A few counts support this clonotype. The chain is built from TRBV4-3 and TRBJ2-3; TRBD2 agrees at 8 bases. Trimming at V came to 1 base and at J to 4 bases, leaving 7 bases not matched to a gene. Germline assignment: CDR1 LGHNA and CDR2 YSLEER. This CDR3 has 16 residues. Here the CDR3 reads CASSQVGSGNSDTQYF. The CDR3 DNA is TGCGCCAGCAGCCAAGTGGGTAGCGGGAATTCAGATACGCAGTATTTT.

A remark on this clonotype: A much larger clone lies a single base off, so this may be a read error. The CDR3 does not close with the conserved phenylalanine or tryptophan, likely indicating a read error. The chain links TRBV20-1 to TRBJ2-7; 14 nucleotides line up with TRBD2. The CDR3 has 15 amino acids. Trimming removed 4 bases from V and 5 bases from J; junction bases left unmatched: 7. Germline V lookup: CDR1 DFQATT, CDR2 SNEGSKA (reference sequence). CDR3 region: CSATTSGRAFDEQYS. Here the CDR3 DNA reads TGCAGTGCTACGACTAGCGGGAGGGCCTTTGACGAGCAGTACTCC.

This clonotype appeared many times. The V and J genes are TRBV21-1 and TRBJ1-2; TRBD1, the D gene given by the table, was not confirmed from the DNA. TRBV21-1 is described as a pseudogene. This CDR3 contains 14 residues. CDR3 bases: TGTGCCAGCAGGGCGAGGGGTGCCAACTATGGCTACACCTTC. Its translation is CASRARGANYGYTF.

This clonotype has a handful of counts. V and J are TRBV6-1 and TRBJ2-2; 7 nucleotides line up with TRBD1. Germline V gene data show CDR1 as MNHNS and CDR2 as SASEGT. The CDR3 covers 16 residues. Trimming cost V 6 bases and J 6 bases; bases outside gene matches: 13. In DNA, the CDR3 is TGTGCCAGCAGACTCGTGACGGGCAGGGGGTCCGGGGAGCTGTTTTTT. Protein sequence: CASRLVTGRGSGELFF.

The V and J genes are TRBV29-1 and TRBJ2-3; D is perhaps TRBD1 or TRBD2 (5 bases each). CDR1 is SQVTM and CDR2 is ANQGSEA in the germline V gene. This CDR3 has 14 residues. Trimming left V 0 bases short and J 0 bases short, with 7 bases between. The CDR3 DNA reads TGCAGCGTTGAAGAAGGGACCAGCACAGATACGCAGTATTTT. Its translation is CSVEEGTSTDTQYF.

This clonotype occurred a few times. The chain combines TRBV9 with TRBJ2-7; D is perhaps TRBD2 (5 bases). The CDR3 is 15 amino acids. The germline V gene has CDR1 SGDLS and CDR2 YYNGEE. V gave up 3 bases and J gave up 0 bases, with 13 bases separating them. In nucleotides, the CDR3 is TGTGCCAGCAGCGCGGGATCGCGCGTCTCCTACGAGCAGTACTTC. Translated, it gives CASSAGSRVSYEQYF. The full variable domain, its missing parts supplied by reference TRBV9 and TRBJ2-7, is DSGVTQTPKHLITATGQRVTLRCSPRSGDLSVYWYQQSLDQGLQFLIQYYNGEERAKGNILERFSAQQFPDLHSELNLSSLELGDSALYFCASSAGSRVSYEQYFGPGTRLTVT.

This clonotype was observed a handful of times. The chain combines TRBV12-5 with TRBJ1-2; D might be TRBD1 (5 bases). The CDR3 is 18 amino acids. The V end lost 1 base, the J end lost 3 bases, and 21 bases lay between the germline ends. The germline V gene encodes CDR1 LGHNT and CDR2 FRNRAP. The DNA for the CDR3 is TGTGCTAGTGGTTTGGAAATTGGACACCGAAACTCCCACTATGGCTACACCTTC. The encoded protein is CASGLEIGHRNSHYGYTF.

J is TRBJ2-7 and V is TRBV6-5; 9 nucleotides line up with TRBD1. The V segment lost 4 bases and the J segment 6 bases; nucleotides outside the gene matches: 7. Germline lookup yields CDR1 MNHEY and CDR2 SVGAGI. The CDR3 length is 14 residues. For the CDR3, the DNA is TGTGCCAGCAGTTCGGGACAGGGTCTTTTCGAGCAGTACTTC. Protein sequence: CASSSGQGLFEQYF.

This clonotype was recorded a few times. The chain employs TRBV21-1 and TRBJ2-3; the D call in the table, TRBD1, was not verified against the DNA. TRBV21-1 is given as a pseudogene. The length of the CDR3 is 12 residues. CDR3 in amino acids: CASSKGQRTQYF. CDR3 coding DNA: TGTGCCAGCAGCAAGGGACAGAGGACGCAGTATTTT.

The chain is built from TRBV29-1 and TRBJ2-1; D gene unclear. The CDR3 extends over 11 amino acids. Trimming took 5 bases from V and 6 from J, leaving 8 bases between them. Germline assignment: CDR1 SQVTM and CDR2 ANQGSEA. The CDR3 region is CSVNHPNEQFF. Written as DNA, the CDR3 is TGCAGCGTTAACCATCCCAATGAGCAGTTCTTC.

Here the CDR3 DNA reads TGTGCCACCAGTGAACGGGACAGGGGAAAACTGTTTTTT. It yields the protein CATSERDRGKLFF. This chain joins TRBV24-1 and TRBJ1-4, with 10 positions matching TRBD1. The CDR3 is made up of 13 amino acids. Germline CDR1 and CDR2: KGHDR and SFDVKD. J gave up 10 bases and V 4 bases, and 2 bases lay outside the gene matches.

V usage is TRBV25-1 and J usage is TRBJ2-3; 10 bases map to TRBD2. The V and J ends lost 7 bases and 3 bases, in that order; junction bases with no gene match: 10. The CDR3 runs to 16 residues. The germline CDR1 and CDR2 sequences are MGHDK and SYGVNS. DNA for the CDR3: TGTGCCAGCATTCCGAGCGGGGGGGGCGCGACAGATACGCAGTATTTT. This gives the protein CASIPSGGGATDTQYF.

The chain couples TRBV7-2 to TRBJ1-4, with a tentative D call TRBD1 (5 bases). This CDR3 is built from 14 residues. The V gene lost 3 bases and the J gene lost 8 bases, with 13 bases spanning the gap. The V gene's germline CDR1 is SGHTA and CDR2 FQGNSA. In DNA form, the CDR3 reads TGTGCCAGCAGCTTCCAGGGACGGAAAGAAAAACTGTTTTTT. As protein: CASSFQGRKEKLFF.

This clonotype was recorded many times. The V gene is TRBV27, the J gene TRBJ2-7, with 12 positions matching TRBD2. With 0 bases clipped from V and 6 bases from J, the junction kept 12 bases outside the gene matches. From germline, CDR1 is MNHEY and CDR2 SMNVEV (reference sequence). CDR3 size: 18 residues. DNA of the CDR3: TGTGCCAGCAGTTTATCTCCTAGCGGGAGGGAAGTCGGTTTCGAGCAGTACTTC. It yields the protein CASSLSPSGREVGFEQYF.

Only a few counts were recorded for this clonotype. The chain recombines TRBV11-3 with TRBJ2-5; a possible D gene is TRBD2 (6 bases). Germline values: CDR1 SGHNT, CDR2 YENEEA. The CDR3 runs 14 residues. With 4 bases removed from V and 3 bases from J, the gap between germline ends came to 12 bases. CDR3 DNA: TGTGCCAGCAGCTCTCCACTAGCCGAAGAGACCCAGTACTTC. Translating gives CASSSPLAEETQYF. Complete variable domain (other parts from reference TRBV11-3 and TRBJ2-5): EAGVVQSPRYKIIEKKQPVAFWCNPISGHNTLYWYLQNLGQGPELLIRYENEEAVDDSQLPKDRFSAERLKGVDSTLKIQPAELGDSAVYLCASSSPLAEETQYFGPGTRLLVL.

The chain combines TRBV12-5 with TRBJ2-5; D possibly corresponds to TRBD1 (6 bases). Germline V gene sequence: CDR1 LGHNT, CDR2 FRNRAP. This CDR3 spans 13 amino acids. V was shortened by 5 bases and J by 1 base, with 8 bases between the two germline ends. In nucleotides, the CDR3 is TGTGCTAGTGGTCGGACAGTCCAAGAGACCCAGTACTTC. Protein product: CASGRTVQETQYF.

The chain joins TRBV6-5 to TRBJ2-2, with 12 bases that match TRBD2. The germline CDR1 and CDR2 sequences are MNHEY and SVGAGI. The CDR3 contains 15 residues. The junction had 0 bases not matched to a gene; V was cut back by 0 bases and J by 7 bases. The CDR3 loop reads CASSYSTSGSGELFF. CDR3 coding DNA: TGTGCCAGCAGTTACTCGACTAGCGGGAGCGGGGAGCTGTTTTTT.

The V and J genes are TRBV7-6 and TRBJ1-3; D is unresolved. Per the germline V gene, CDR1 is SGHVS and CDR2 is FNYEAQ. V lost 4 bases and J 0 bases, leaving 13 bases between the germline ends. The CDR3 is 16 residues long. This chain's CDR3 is CASSSPGIDSGNTIYF. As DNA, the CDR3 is TGTGCCAGCAGCTCTCCCGGGATCGACTCTGGAAACACCATATATTTT.

The CDR3 protein is CASSLGWGADYEQYF. DNA of the CDR3: TGTGCCAGCAGCTTAGGGTGGGGCGCGGACTACGAGCAGTACTTC. V usage is TRBV11-2 and J usage is TRBJ2-7; D is possibly TRBD1 (5 bases). CDR3 length: 15 residues. Germline assignment: CDR1 SGHAT and CDR2 FQNNGV. Deletions cut 1 base from V and 3 bases from J, with 13 bases between. Supplemented by reference TRBV11-2 and TRBJ2-7, the full variable domain reads EAGVAQSPRYKIIEKRQSVAFWCNPISGHATLYWYQQILGQGPKLLIQFQNNGVVDDSQLPKDRFSAERLKGVDSTLKIQPAKLEDSAVYLCASSLGWGADYEQYFGPGTRLTVT.

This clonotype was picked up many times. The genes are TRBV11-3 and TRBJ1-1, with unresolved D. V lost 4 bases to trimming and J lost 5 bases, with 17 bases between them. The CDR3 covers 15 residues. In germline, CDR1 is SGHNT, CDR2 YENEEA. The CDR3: CASSSVRGRRTEAFF. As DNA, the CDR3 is TGTGCCAGCAGCTCCGTCCGGGGAAGGAGGACTGAAGCTTTCTTT.

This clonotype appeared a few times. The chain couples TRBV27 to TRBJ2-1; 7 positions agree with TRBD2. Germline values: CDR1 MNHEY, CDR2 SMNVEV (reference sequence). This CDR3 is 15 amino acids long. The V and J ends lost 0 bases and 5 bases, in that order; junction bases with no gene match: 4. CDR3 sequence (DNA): TGTGCCAGCAGTTTATCGGGGGGGGGTCACAATGAGCAGTTCTTC. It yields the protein CASSLSGGGHNEQFF.

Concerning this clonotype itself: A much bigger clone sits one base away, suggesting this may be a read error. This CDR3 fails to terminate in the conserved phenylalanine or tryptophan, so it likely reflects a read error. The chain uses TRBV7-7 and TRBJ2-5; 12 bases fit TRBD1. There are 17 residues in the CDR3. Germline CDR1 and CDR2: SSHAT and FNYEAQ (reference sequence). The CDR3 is CASSRRPGQGAKETQYY. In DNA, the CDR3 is TGTGCTAGCAGCCGACGGCCGGGACAGGGGGCGAAGGAGACCCAGTACTAC.

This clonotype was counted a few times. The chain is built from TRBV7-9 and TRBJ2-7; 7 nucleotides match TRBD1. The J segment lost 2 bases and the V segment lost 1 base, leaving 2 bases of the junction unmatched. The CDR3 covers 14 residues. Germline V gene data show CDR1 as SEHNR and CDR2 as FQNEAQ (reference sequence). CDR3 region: CASSLGDSPYEQYF. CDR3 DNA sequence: TGTGCCAGCAGCTTAGGGGACAGCCCCTACGAGCAGTACTTC. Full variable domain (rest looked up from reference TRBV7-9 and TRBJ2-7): DTGVSQNPRHKITKRGQNVTFRCDPISEHNRLYWYRQTLGQGPEFLTYFQNEAQLEKSRLLSDRFSAERPKGSFSTLEIQRTEQGDSAMYLCASSLGDSPYEQYFGPGTRLTVT.